These 24 T cell receptor beta chains were sequenced from one sample in a study of blood T cell repertoires in COVID-19. Using immunoSEQ multiplex PCR, the repertoire was profiled, and TCRdb retains in-frame clones only, with some absent. Found here are about 360,000 clones, less than 90% of them singletons; the top ten hold about 7.6%. The sequenced sample consisted of peripheral blood. The receptors derive from a woman in her fifties or sixties with COVID-19, enrolled during active disease.

The rearrangement links TRBV9 to TRBJ2-1; the D gene is possibly TRBD1 (7 bases). Trimming pared 0 bases from V and 7 bases from J, leaving 11 bases between. Germline assignment: CDR1 SGDLS and CDR2 YYNGEE. The CDR3 sequence is 14 residues long. The DNA for the CDR3 is TGTGCCAGCAGCGTAGCTCCAGGGGGGAATGAGCAGTTCTTC. Protein sequence: CASSVAPGGNEQFF.

This clone has just one count. V and J are TRBV4-2 and TRBJ1-3; D not certain. Germline V lookup: CDR1 LGHNA, CDR2 YNFKEQ. V shed 0 bases and J shed 0 bases, with 9 bases lying between them. This CDR3 is built from 16 residues. For the CDR3, the DNA is TGTGCCAGCAGCCAAGATCCTGGGCTCTCTGGAAACACCATATATTTT. Translation: CASSQDPGLSGNTIYF.

V gene TRBV9 combines with J gene TRBJ2-7, with 11 bases fitting TRBD2. V shed 0 bases, J shed 6 bases, and the junction held 17 bases outside the gene matches. CDR3 size: 19 residues. CDR1 and CDR2 from the germline V gene are SGDLS and YYNGEE. The CDR3, as DNA: TGTGCCAGCAGCGTAGGTCAACTAGCGGGGGCCCCCCCTTCGGGCGAGCAGTACTTC. It translates to CASSVGQLAGAPPSGEQYF. The whole variable domain, filled in from reference TRBV9 and TRBJ2-7, reads DSGVTQTPKHLITATGQRVTLRCSPRSGDLSVYWYQQSLDQGLQFLIQYYNGEERAKGNILERFSAQQFPDLHSELNLSSLELGDSALYFCASSVGQLAGAPPSGEQYFGPGTRLTVT.

The chain is built from TRBV4-3 and TRBJ1-5; TRBD1 matches at 10 bases. With V trimmed by 0 bases and J by 5 bases, 4 bases remained unmatched. There are 16 residues in the CDR3. Germline CDR1 and CDR2: LGHNA and YSLEER. The CDR3 protein is CASSQDLGTGDQPQHF. The CDR3 coding sequence is TGCGCCAGCAGCCAAGACCTCGGGACAGGGGATCAGCCCCAGCATTTT.

In the case of this clone: This sample also contains other DNA sequences that code for the same CDR3. The V and J genes are TRBV5-1 and TRBJ1-4; D unclear. Trimming shortened V by 0 bases and J by 5 bases, and 8 bases separated the two germline ends. CDR1 and CDR2 (germline): SGHRS, YFSETQ. This CDR3 has 14 residues. The chain's CDR3 is CASSLGGPNEKLFF. The DNA of the CDR3 is TGCGCCAGCAGCTTGGGTGGCCCGAATGAAAAACTGTTTTTT.

This clone was counted between two and nine times. CDR3 sequence: CASHWDRGFGYGYTF. CDR3 DNA sequence: TGTGCCAGCCACTGGGACAGGGGGTTTGGCTATGGCTACACCTTC. The chain carries TRBV2 and TRBJ1-2, with TRBD1 identical over 11 bases. Trimming took 8 bases from V and 4 from J; bases not matched to a gene: 9. Germline V gene lookup returns CDR1 SNHLY and CDR2 FYNNEI. CDR3 length: 15 amino acids.

The rearrangement joins TRBV19 to TRBJ2-7; D ambiguous. This CDR3 comprises 13 residues. Trimming pared 4 bases from V and 9 bases from J, leaving 16 bases between. CDR1 LNHDA and CDR2 SQIVND come from the germline V gene (reference sequence). The CDR3 sequence: CASSSISSVGQYF. In DNA form, the CDR3 reads TGTGCCAGTAGTAGTATATCCAGCGTTGGGCAGTACTTC.

The chain has TRBV7-8 and TRBJ1-5; 8 bases are shared with TRBD1. V gave up 5 bases and J gave up 5 bases; unmatched junction bases: 8. CDR1 and CDR2 (germline): SGHVS, FQNEAQ. CDR3 length: 15 amino acids. CDR3 nucleotide sequence: TGTGCCAGCAGCCTCCAGGACAGGGTCCATCAGCCCCAGCATTTT. Residues: CASSLQDRVHQPQHF.

V is TRBV6-6 and J is TRBJ1-2; D gene unclear. This CDR3 contains 15 residues. Per germline, CDR1 MNHNY and CDR2 SVGAGI (reference sequence). Trimming cost V 2 bases and J 4 bases, with 14 bases left between them. CDR3 protein: CASSYPAGNLYGYTF. The CDR3, as DNA: TGTGCCAGCAGTTACCCCGCGGGGAATCTCTATGGCTACACCTTC.

In nucleotides, the CDR3 is TGCGCCACCAAGCCCGGGGATGGGGTTGGCACTGAAGCTTTCTTT. Its translation: CATKPGDGVGTEAFF. This sequence joins TRBV10-2 and TRBJ1-1, with D unclear. CDR1 is WSHSY and CDR2 is SAAADI in the germline V gene. The CDR3 runs to 15 residues. V was cut by 10 bases and J by 4 bases, with 22 bases left in between.

V and J are TRBV6-1 and TRBJ2-7, with D maybe TRBD2 (7 bases). Trimming left V 3 bases short and J 3 bases short, with 12 bases between. This CDR3 contains 14 residues. Germline CDR1 is MNHNS and CDR2 is SASEGT. This CDR3 reads CASSDGGPNYEQYF. The CDR3 region has the DNA TGTGCCAGCAGTGACGGGGGGCCTAACTACGAGCAGTACTTC.

V gene TRBV1 combines with J gene TRBJ2-5; whether TRBD2, the table's D call, matches the DNA was not checked. TRBV1 is deemed a pseudogene. This CDR3 is 16 amino acids long. CDR3 nucleotide sequence: TGCACCAGCAGCCAGGGACTAGCGGGGGGACAAGAGACCCAGTACTTC. Amino acid sequence: CTSSQGLAGGQETQYF.

The chain recombines TRBV19 with TRBJ1-6; no clear D. This CDR3 is 19 amino acids long. The ends were cut back, 4 bases at V and 0 bases at J, with 19 bases in the middle. Germline CDR1 and CDR2: LNHDA and SQIVND (reference sequence). The CDR3 protein is CASSTVLFWASSYNSPLHF. CDR3 in DNA: TGTGCCAGTAGTACCGTTTTGTTCTGGGCCAGCTCCTATAATTCACCCCTCCACTTT.

This clone was observed once. This rearrangement joins TRBV2 to TRBJ2-1; D possibly corresponds to TRBD2 (6 bases). CDR1 is SNHLY, CDR2 FYNNEI, per germline. The V end was cut by 6 bases, the J end by 10 bases, with 19 bases between. This CDR3 is built from 14 residues. CDR3 nucleotide sequence: TGTGCCAGCAGGCAAGGGACTTCCCCTGGGGAGCAGTTCTTC. This encodes CASRQGTSPGEQFF.

This sequence joins TRBV20-1 and TRBJ2-5; perhaps TRBD1 as D (5 bases). The CDR3 sequence is 13 residues long. Trimming took off 3 bases at V and 1 base at J, with 9 bases between the two ends. Germline V CDR1 and CDR2: DFQATT, SNEGSKA (reference sequence). The CDR3 loop is CSASSGFQETQYF. CDR3 DNA: TGCAGTGCTAGTTCAGGGTTCCAAGAGACCCAGTACTTC.

This rearrangement joins TRBV3-1 (or the pseudogene TRBV3-2) to TRBJ1-6; 9 bases are shared with TRBD1. The J segment lost 3 bases and the V segment lost 4 bases, leaving 7 bases of the junction unmatched. Germline values: CDR1 LGHDT, CDR2 YNNKEL (reference sequence). This CDR3 has 17 amino acids. The CDR3 loop reads CASSRDRDQNYNSPLHF. CDR3 nucleotides: TGTGCCAGCAGCCGGGACAGGGATCAGAACTATAATTCACCCCTCCACTTT.

The rearrangement links TRBV19 to TRBJ1-1, with 7 bases matching TRBD1. The CDR3 has 14 amino acids. From germline, CDR1 is LNHDA and CDR2 SQIVND (reference sequence). Unmatched junction bases numbered 8, after V lost 6 bases and J lost 4 bases. The CDR3 is CASSPNRGGTEAFF. The DNA for the CDR3 is TGTGCCAGTAGCCCGAACAGGGGCGGCACTGAAGCTTTCTTT.

The rearrangement joins TRBV15 to TRBJ2-3; TRBD1 matches at 8 bases. CDR3 length equals 15 residues. Trimming at V came to 1 base and at J to 2 bases, leaving 2 bases not matched to a gene. CDR1 LNHNV and CDR2 YYDKDF come from the germline V gene (reference sequence). The CDR3 spells CATSRGQGTTDTQYF. Here the CDR3 DNA reads TGTGCCACCAGCAGAGGACAGGGGACCACAGATACGCAGTATTTT.

Details on this clone: The same CDR3 can be traced to other DNA sequences in this sample. This sequence joins TRBV7-9 and TRBJ1-1, with D unresolved. V lost 5 bases, J lost 5 bases, and 9 bases lay in between. Looked up from germline, CDR1 is SEHNR and CDR2 is FQNEAQ (reference sequence). CDR3 length: 12 amino acids. The CDR3 protein is CASSPPGTEAFF. CDR3 nucleotides: TGTGCCAGCAGCCCCCCAGGTACTGAAGCTTTCTTT.

This chain uses TRBV18 with TRBJ1-1; no reliable D call. V shed 0 bases and J shed 4 bases, with 12 bases lying between them. The germline V gene encodes CDR1 KGHSH and CDR2 LQKENI. The CDR3 is 15 residues long. The CDR3 DNA is TGTGCCAGCTCACCACCGAGCGGGCGGGGCACTGAAGCTTTCTTT. This gives the protein CASSPPSGRGTEAFF.

The chain joins TRBV9 to TRBJ2-3, with TRBD2 matching 13 bases. Germline V gene lookup returns CDR1 SGDLS and CDR2 YYNGEE. J gave up 5 bases and V 4 bases, and 13 bases lay outside the gene matches. This CDR3 is 18 amino acids long. CDR3 in amino acids: CASSPGLAGPLGGDTQYF. In DNA form, the CDR3 reads TGTGCCAGCAGCCCGGGACTAGCGGGGCCCCTCGGAGGAGATACGCAGTATTTT.

The chain has TRBV3-1 (or the pseudogene TRBV3-2) and TRBJ2-7; TRBD2 aligns across 11 bases. CDR3 length equals 15 residues. Germline V gives CDR1 LGHDT, CDR2 YNNKEL (reference sequence). V trimming: 4 bases; J trimming: 3 bases; junction bases outside the gene matches: 5. DNA for the CDR3: TGTGCCAGCAGCCCACTAGCGGGGGCCATCTACGAGCAGTACTTC. Protein sequence: CASSPLAGAIYEQYF.

V usage is TRBV6-6 and J usage is TRBJ1-5, with a weak D call TRBD1 (5 bases). This CDR3 region has 15 residues. Trimming pared 0 bases from V and 2 bases from J, leaving 8 bases between. The V gene's germline CDR1 is MNHNY and CDR2 SVGAGI (reference sequence). CDR3: CASSYSGRGNQPQHF. In DNA, the CDR3 is TGTGCCAGCAGTTACTCTGGCAGGGGCAATCAGCCCCAGCATTTT.

The chain employs TRBV5-1 and TRBJ2-3; D ambiguous. The CDR3 consists of 15 residues. Germline V gene data show CDR1 as SGHRS and CDR2 as YFSETQ. V lost 1 base, J lost 1 base, and 10 bases lay in between. As DNA, the CDR3 is TGCGCCAGCAGCTTGTCGTTCTTTGGCACAGATACGCAGTATTTT. This gives the protein CASSLSFFGTDTQYF.